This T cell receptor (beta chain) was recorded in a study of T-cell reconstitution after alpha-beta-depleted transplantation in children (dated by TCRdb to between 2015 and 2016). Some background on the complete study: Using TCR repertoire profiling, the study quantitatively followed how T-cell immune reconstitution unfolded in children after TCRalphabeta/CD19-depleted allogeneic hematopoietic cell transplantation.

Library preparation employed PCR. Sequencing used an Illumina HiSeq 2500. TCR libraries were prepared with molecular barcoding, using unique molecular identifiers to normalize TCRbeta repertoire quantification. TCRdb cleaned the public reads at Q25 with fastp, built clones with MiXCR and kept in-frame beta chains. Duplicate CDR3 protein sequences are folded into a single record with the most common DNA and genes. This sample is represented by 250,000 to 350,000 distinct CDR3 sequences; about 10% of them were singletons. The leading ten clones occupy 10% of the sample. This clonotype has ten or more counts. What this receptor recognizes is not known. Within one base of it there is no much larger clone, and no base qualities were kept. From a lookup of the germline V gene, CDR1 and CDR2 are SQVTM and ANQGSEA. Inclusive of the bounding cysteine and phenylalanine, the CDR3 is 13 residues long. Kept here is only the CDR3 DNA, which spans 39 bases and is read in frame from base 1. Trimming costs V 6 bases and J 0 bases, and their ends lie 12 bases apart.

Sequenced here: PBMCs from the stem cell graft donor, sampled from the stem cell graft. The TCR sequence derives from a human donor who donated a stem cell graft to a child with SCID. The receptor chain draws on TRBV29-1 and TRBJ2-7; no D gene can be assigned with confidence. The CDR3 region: CSVAKGHSYEQYF. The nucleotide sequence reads TGCAGCGTAGCGAAGGGTCACTCCTACGAGCAGTACTTC.